This T cell receptor beta chain was identified in a study of molecular identifiers for immune sequencing clone quantification. At the level of the study: Split five ways in replicates, RNA from around 18,000 or 91,000 naive CD8 cells had four portions sequenced.

Findings and limits, study-wide: In naive cells, under 1% of molecules belonged to clones above 20 RNA copies, against over 97% in effector cells.

Concerning this clonotype itself: Its antigen is as yet unknown.

CDR3 length: 15 amino acids. J gave up 2 bases and V 5 bases, and 6 bases lay outside the gene matches. Germline assignment: CDR1 LNHDA and CDR2 SQIVND (reference sequence). Sorting isolated naive CD8 T cells as CD8+CD4-CCR7+CD45RA+ events. Making the bulk TCR libraries relied on previously described methods and listed TCR primers. TCRdb used MiXCR to reprocess the PCR reads, holding one entry per CDR3 protein. The top ten clones hold about 0.7% of a sample with a few hundred thousand distinct CDR3 sequences, roughly 23% of them seen once. Sequences were obtained from naive CD8+ T cells from blood, with Jurkat cell RNA spiked in. The subset is: FACS-sorted CD8+CD4-CCR7+CD45RA+ naive T cells. The receptor comes from a human donor in good health. Some libraries in this study had Jurkat cell RNA spiked in. The chain uses TRBV19 and TRBJ1-5; 7 nucleotides agree with TRBD1. The CDR3 nucleotides read TGTGCCAGTAGTCCAACAGGGGAGGGCAATCAGCCCCAGCATTTT. This sequence encodes CASSPTGEGNQPQHF.